The entry that follows covers one T cell receptor (beta chain) sequence. Antigen specificity is unknown. Hyperthyroidism had been newly diagnosed in patients aged 18 to 65, and its duration was under 2 months. The CDR3 totals 13 residues. CDR1 and CDR2 (germline): SEHNR, FQNEAQ (reference sequence). Trimming took off 3 bases at V and 4 bases at J, with 6 bases between the two ends. The sample belongs to a study of T cells in Graves' hyperthyroidism and ophthalmopathy. Regarding the study as a whole: The blood repertoire included most of the expanded thyroid clonotypes above 0.001. Ophthalmopathy could be told apart from stable hyperthyroidism with a 13 V-J model.

Amplification targeted TCR beta CDR3 regions from RNA transcripts. First-round RT-PCR of the TCR CDR3 relied on the HTBI primer set. TCRdb passed the multiplex PCR reads through MiXCR, listing each CDR3 protein once. The sample lists roughly 400,000 distinct CDR3 sequences; approximately 25% were seen once. J is TRBJ1-4 and V is TRBV7-9; D remains unclear. Sequenced input: blood. This clonotype originated in a man aged 45-60 years with Graves' hyperthyroidism. DNA of the CDR3: TGTGCCAGCAGCTTCTCACTTAATGAAAAACTGTTTTTT. It specifies CASSFSLNEKLFF.